A selection of T cell receptor beta chains follows, all from one sample in a study of CD8+CD57+ T cells in acquired aplastic anemia. In TCRdb, the reads were re-called with MiXCR into one record per CDR3 protein. The sample lists some 150,000 distinct CDR3 sequences; around 48% were seen once. Sequences were obtained from sorted CD4+, CD8+, or CD8+CD57+ T cells (not recorded which) from PBMCs. These receptors were obtained from a human donor with aplastic anemia. CDR3s include the opening cysteine and the closing phenylalanine or tryptophan. D genes are given only for firm matches. Expanded clones get a size class; other rows say once, few or many, or leave the size out.

many	TRBV5-5	-	TRBJ1-1	CASSPGSRLNTEAFF	TGTGCCAGCAGCCCCGGGAGCAGATTGAACACTGAAGCTTTCTTT
-	TRBV19	-	TRBJ1-1	CASSNPGPEAFF	TGTGCCAGTAGTAACCCGGGACCTGAAGCTTTCTTT
-	TRBV10-3	-	TRBJ1-5	CAISESMGGRGQPRHF	TGTGCCATCAGTGAGTCGATGGGGGGCAGGGGTCAGCCCCGGCATTTT
-	TRBV18	TRBD1	TRBJ2-7	CASSPPGQVNEQYF	TGTGCCAGCTCACCACCGGGACAGGTTAACGAGCAGTACTTC
once	TRBV20-1	TRBD1	TRBJ2-1	CSARGTGINEQFF	TGCAGTGCTAGGGGGACAGGGATCAATGAGCAGTTCTTC
-	TRBV2	TRBD1	TRBJ1-5	CASSDDRVFQPQHF	TGTGCCAGCAGTGATGACAGGGTATTTCAGCCCCAGCATTTT
-	TRBV15	-	TRBJ1-6	CATSLGYSPLHF	TGTGCCACCAGCCTCGGGTATTCACCCCTCCACTTT
-	TRBV7-8	-	TRBJ2-2	CASSLARDGELFF	TGTGCCAGCAGCTTAGCGCGGGACGGGGAGCTGTTTTTT
many	TRBV9	TRBD1	TRBJ1-2	CASSDIRGAYGYTF	TGTGCCAGCAGTGACATCAGGGGGGCCTATGGCTACACCTTC
many	TRBV9	TRBD2	TRBJ2-3	CASSAGTSEADTQYF	TGTGCCAGCAGCGCTGGGACTAGCGAGGCAGATACGCAGTATTTT
once	TRBV19	TRBD1	TRBJ2-7	CASSPGTGGPYEQYF	TGTGCCAGTAGTCCTGGGACAGGGGGGCCCTACGAGCAGTACTTC
-	TRBV28	TRBD1	TRBJ2-4	CASSLYRGPGGNIQYF	TGTGCCAGCAGTTTATACAGGGGTCCAGGGGGAAACATTCAGTACTTC
-	TRBV6-1	TRBD2	TRBJ2-7	CASSDRGGRYEQYF	TGTGCCAGCAGTGACCGCGGGGGGCGGTACGAGCAGTACTTC
-	TRBV5-1	TRBD1	TRBJ1-1	CASSPHDRGTEAFF	TGTGCCAGCAGCCCCCACGACAGGGGCACTGAAGCTTTCTTT
-	TRBV20-1	-	TRBJ1-1	CSARDWGTEAFF	TGCAGTGCTAGAGATTGGGGAACTGAAGCTTTCTTT
-	TRBV7-9	TRBD1	TRBJ1-6	CASRPTGGPSPLHF	TGTGCCAGCAGACCGACAGGGGGCCCTTCACCCCTCCACTTT
many	TRBV5-4	TRBD1	TRBJ1-5	CASSPGTGTNQPQHF	TGTGCCAGCAGCCCGGGGACAGGGACGAATCAGCCCCAGCATTTT
-	TRBV7-9	-	TRBJ1-2	CASSLSTDPNGYTF	TGTGCCAGCAGCTTGTCGACAGACCCTAATGGCTACACCTTC
once	TRBV11-2	TRBD2	TRBJ2-1	CASSFSGGTYNEQFF	TGTGCCAGCAGCTTTAGCGGGGGGACCTACAATGAGCAGTTCTTC
once	TRBV19	-	TRBJ2-1	CASSPSQSPNEQFF	TGTGCCAGTAGCCCGAGTCAATCGCCCAATGAGCAGTTCTTC
many	TRBV10-3	-	TRBJ2-1	CAIGRTYNEQFF	TGTGCCATTGGCCGCACCTACAATGAGCAGTTCTTC
-	TRBV5-1	TRBD2	TRBJ2-7	CASSMTSGALGQYF	TGCGCCAGCAGCATGACTAGCGGGGCCCTAGGGCAGTACTTC
-	TRBV11-2	TRBD1	TRBJ2-5	CASSSGQGRRETQYF	TGTGCCAGCAGCTCGGGACAGGGGAGGCGAGAGACCCAGTACTTC
many	TRBV2	-	TRBJ2-1	CASREEYNEQFF	TGTGCCAGCAGAGAAGAATACAATGAGCAGTTCTTC
many	TRBV24-1	TRBD1	TRBJ2-1	CATSDPGQGAGNEQFF	TGTGCCACCAGTGACCCGGGACAGGGGGCCGGCAATGAGCAGTTCTTC